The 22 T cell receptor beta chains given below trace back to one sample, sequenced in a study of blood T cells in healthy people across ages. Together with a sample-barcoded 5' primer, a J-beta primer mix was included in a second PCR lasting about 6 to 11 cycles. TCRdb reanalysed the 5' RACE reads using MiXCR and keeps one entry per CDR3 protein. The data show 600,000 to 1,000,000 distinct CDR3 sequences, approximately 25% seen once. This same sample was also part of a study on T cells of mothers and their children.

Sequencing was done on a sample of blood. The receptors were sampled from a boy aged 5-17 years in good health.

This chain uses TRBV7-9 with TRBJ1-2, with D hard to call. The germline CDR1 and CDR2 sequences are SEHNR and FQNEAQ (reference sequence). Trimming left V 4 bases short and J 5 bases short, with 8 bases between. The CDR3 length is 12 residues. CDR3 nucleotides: TGTGCCAGCAGCTCGACTGAATATGGCTACACCTTC. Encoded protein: CASSSTEYGYTF.

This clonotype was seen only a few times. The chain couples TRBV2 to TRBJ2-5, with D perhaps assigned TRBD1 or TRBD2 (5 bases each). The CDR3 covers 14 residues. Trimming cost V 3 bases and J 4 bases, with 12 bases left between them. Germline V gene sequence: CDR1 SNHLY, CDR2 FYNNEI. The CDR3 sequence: CASSERGSRETQYF. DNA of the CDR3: TGTGCCAGCAGTGAGAGGGGCTCCAGAGAGACCCAGTACTTC.

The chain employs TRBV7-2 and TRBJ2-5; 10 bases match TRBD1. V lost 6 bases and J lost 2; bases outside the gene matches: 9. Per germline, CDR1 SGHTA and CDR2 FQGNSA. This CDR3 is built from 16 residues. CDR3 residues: CASSYGTGVVQETQYF. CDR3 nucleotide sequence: TGTGCCAGCAGTTATGGGACAGGGGTGGTACAAGAGACCCAGTACTTC.

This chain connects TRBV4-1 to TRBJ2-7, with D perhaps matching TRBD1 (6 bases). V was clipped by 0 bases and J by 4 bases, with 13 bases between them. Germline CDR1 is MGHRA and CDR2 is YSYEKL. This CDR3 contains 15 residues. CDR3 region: CASSQEQGPIYEQYF. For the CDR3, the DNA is TGCGCCAGCAGCCAAGAACAGGGCCCTATATACGAGCAGTACTTC.

For the CDR3, the DNA is TGCAGTGCCAGGGCGACAGGGGGCCTTTACGAGCAGTACTTC. This gives the protein CSARATGGLYEQYF. This chain joins TRBV20-1 and TRBJ2-7; TRBD1 aligns across 10 bases. This CDR3 contains 14 residues. The V gene's germline CDR1 is DFQATT and CDR2 SNEGSKA (reference sequence). With 6 bases clipped from V and 4 bases from J, the junction kept 9 bases outside the gene matches.

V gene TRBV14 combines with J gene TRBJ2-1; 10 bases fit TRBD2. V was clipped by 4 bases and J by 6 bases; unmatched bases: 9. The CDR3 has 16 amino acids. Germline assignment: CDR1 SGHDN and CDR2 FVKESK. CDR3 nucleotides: TGTGCCAGCAGCCCCGCCGGAGTAGCGGGAGGCAATGAGCAGTTCTTC. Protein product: CASSPAGVAGGNEQFF.

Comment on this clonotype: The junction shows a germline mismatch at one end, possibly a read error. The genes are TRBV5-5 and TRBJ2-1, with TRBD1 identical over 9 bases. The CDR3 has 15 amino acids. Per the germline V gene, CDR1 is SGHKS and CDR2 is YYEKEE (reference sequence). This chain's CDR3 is CASSLGDRETNEQFF. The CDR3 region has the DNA TGTGCCAGCAGTTTGGGGGACAGGGAAACAAATGAGCAGTTCTTC.

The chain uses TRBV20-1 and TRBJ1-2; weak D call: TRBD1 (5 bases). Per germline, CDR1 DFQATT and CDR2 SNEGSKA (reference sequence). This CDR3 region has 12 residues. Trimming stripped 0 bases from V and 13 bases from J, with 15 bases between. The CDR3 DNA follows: TGCAGTGCTAGAGATCCTGAGGGGAAACTCACCTTC. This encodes CSARDPEGKLTF.

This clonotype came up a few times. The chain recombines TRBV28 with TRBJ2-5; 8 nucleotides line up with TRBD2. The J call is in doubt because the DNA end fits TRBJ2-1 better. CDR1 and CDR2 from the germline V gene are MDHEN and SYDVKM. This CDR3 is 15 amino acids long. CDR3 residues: CASSKGGASGNEQFF. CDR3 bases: TGTGCCAGCAGCAAGGGGGGGGCTAGCGGGAATGAGCAGTTCTTC.

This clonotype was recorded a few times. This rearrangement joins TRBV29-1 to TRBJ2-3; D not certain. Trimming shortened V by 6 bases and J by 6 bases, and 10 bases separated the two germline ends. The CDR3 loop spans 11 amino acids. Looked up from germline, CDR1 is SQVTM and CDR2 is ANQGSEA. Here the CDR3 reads CSVFSDDTQYF. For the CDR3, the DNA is TGCAGCGTATTCTCCGATGATACGCAGTATTTT.

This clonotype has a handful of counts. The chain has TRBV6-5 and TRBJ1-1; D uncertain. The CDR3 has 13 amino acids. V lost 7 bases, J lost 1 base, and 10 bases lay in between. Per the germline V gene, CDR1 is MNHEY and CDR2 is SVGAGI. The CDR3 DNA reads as TGTGCCAGCAACGTAGCGGGGAACACTGAAGCTTTCTTT. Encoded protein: CASNVAGNTEAFF.

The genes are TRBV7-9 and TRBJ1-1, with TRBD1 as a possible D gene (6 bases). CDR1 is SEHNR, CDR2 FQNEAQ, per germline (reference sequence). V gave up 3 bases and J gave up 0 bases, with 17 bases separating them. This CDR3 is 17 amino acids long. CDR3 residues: CASSFRSTDRMNTEAFF. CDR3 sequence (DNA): TGTGCCAGCAGCTTCAGATCCACAGACAGGATGAACACTGAAGCTTTCTTT.

This CDR3 reads CASSQSGLRHNEQFF. In DNA form, the CDR3 reads TGCGCCAGCAGCCAATCCGGACTAAGACACAATGAGCAGTTCTTC. The chain uses TRBV4-1 and TRBJ2-1; TRBD2 might be the D (6 bases). The CDR3 is 15 residues long. Germline V CDR1 and CDR2: MGHRA, YSYEKL. Trimming took 2 bases from V and 5 from J, leaving 13 bases between them.

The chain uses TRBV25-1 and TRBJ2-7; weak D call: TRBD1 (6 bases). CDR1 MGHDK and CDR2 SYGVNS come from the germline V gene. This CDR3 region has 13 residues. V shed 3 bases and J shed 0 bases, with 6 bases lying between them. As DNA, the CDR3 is TGTGCCAGCAGTGAGGACAGCTCCTACGAGCAGTACTTC. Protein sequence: CASSEDSSYEQYF.

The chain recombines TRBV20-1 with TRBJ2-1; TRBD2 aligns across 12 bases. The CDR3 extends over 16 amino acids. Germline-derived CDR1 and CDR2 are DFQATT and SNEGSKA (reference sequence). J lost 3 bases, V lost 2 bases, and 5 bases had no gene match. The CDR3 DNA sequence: TGCAGTGCTAGACATCCGGGACTAGCGGGCTACAATGAGCAGTTCTTC. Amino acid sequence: CSARHPGLAGYNEQFF.

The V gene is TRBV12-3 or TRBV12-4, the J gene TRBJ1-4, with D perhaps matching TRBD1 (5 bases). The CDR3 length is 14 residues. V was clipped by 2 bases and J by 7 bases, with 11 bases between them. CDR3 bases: TGTGCCAGCAGTTTAACCAGGGCGGGTGAAAAACTGTTTTTT. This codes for CASSLTRAGEKLFF.

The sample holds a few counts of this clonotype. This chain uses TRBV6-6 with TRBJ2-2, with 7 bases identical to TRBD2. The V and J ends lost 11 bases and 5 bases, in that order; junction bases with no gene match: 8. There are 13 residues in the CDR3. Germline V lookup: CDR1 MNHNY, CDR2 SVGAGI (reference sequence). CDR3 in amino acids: CACRLAGTGELFF. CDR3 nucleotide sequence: TGTGCCTGCCGCTTAGCGGGTACCGGGGAGCTGTTTTTT.

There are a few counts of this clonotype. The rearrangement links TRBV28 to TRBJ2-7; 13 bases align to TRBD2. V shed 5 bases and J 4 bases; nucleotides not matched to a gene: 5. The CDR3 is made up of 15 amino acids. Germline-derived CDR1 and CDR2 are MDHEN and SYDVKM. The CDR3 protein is CASSVTSGRAYEQYF. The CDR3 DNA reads TGTGCCAGCAGTGTCACTAGCGGGAGGGCATACGAGCAGTACTTC.

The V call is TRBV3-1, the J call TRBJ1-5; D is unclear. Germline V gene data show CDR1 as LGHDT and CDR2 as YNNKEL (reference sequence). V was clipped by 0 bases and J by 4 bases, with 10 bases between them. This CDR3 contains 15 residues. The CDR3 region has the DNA TGTGCCAGCAGCCAAGATAACAGACATAATCAGCCCCAGCATTTT. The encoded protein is CASSQDNRHNQPQHF.

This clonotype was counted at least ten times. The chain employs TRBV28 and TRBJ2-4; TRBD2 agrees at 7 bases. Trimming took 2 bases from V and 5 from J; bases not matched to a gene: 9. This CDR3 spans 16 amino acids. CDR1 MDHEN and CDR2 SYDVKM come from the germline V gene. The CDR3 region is CASSLGGGGPENIQYF. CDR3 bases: TGTGCCAGCAGTTTAGGGGGGGGAGGACCCGAAAACATTCAGTACTTC.

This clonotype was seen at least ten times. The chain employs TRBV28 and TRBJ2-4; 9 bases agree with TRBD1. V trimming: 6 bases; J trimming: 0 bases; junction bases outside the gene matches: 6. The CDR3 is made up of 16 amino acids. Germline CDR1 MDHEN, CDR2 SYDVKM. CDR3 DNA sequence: TGTGCCAGCAGCCCTGGGACAGGGCTAGCCAAAAACATTCAGTACTTC. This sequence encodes CASSPGTGLAKNIQYF.

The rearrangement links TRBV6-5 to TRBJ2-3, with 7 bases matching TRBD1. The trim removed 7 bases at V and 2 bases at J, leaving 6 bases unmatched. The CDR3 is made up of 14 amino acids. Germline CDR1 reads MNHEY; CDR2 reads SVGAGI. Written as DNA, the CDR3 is TGTGCCAGCACCCCGGGACAGTACACAGATACGCAGTATTTT. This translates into CASTPGQYTDTQYF.